The present T cell receptor beta chain was sequenced within a study of T cells in Graves' hyperthyroidism and ophthalmopathy. Newly diagnosed hyperthyroidism, duration under 2 months, in patients aged 18 to 65. The source of the PBMCs was roughly 10 ml of fresh peripheral blood. Germline V gives CDR1 KGHSH, CDR2 LQKENI. Trimming at V came to 5 bases and at J to 3 bases, leaving 5 bases not matched to a gene. The CDR3 runs to 14 residues. This clonotype was seen at least ten times. RNA transcripts gave rise to amplified TCR beta CDR3 regions. During a first-round RT-PCR of the TCR CDR3, the HTBI primer set was used. MiXCR, applied by TCRdb to the multiplex PCR reads, yields one record per CDR3 protein. The sample yields approximately 370,000 distinct CDR3 sequences, about 17% seen once.

The chain carries TRBV18 and TRBJ2-7; 9 bases line up with TRBD2. The source of this sequence is a woman aged 25 to 39 with Graves' hyperthyroidism that later progressed to Graves' ophthalmopathy. Sequenced material: blood. The CDR3 DNA sequence: TGTGCCAGCTCATTTATTAGCGGGAGCTACGAGCAGTACTTC. Its protein product is CASSFISGSYEQYF.